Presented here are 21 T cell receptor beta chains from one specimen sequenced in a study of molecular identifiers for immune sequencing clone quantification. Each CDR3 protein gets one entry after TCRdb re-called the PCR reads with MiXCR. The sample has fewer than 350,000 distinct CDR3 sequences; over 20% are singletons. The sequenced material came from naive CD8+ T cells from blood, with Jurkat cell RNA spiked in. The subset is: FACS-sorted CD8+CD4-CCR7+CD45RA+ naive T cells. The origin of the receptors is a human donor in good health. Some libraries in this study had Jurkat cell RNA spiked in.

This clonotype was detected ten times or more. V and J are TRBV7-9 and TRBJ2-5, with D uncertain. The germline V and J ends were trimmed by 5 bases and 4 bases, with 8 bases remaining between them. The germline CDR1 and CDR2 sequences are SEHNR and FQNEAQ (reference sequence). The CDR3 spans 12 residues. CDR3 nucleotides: TGTGCCAGCAGCCTATGGCCAGAGACCCAGTACTTC. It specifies CASSLWPETQYF.

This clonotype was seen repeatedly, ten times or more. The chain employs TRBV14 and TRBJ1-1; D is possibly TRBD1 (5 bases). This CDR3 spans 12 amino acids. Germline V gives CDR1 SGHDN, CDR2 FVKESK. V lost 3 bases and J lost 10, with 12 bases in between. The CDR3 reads CASSQDTFRAFF. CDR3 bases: TGTGCCAGCAGCCAGGACACCTTTCGAGCTTTCTTT.

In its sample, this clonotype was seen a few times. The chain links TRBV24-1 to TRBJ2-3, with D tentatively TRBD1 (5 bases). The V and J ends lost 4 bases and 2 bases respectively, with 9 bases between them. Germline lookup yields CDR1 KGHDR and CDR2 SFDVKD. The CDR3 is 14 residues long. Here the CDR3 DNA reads TGTGCCACCAGTGAATCAGGGTACACAGATACGCAGTATTTT. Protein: CATSESGYTDTQYF.

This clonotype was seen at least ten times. Here the CDR3 DNA reads TGTGCCAGCAGGTACAGGGAAGGGCACGAGCAGTACTTC. Translated, it gives CASRYREGHEQYF. The genes are TRBV21-1 and TRBJ2-7; TRBD1 is the table's D call and was not checked against the DNA. TRBV21-1 is a documented pseudogene. The CDR3 length is 13 residues.

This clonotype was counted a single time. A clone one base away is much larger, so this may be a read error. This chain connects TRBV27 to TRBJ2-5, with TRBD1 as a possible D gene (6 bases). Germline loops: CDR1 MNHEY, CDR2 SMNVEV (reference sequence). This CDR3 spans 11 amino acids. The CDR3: CASLKGETQHF. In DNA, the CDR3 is TGTGCCAGCCTGAAGGGGGAGACCCAGCACTTC.

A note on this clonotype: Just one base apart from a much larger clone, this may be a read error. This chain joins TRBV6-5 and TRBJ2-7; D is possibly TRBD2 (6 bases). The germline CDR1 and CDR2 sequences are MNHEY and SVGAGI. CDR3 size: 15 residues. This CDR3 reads CARSYSLYGSYEQYF. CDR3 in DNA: TGTGCCCGCAGTTACTCTCTTTACGGGAGCTACGAGCAGTACTTC.

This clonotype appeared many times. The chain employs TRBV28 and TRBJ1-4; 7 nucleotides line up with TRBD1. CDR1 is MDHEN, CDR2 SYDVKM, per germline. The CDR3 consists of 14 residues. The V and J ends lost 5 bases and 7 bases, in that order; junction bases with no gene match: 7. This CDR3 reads CASSPRQGGEKLFF. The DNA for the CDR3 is TGTGCCAGCAGTCCCCGACAGGGTGGTGAAAAACTGTTTTTT.

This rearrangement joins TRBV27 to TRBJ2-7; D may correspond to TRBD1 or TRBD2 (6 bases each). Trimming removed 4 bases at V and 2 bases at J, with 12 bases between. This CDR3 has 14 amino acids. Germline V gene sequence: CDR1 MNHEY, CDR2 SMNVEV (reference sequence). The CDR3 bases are TGTGCCAGCAGTTACGGGGGCCTCCCCTACGAGCAGTACTTC. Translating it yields CASSYGGLPYEQYF.

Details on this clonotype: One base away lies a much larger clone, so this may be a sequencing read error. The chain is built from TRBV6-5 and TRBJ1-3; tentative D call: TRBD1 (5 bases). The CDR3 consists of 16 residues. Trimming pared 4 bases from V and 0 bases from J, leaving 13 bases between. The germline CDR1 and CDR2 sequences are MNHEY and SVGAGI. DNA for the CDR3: TGTGCCAGCAGTTCAAGGGACCCCGACTCTGGAAACACCATATATTTT. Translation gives CASSSRDPDSGNTIYF.

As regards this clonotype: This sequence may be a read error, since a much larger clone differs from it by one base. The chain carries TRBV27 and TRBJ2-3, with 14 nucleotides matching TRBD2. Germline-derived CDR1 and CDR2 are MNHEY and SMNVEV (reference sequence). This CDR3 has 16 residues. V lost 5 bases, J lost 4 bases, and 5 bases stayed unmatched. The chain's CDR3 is CASSLLGLAGADTQYF. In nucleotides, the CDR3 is TGTGCCAGCAGTCTCCTGGGACTAGCGGGAGCAGATACGCAGTATTTT.

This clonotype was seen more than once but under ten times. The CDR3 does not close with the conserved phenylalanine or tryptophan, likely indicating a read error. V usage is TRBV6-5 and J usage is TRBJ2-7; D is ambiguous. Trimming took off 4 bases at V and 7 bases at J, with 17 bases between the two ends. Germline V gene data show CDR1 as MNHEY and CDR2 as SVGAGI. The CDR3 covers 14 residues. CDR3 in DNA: TGTGCCAGCAGTTCCGGGCTGGGCTCTTGGGAGCAGTACCTC. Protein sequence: CASSSGLGSWEQYL.

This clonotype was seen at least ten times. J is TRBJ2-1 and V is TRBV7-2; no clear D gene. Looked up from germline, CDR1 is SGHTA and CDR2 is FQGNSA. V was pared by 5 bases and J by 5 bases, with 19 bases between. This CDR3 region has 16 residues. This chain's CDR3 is CASSAISGPQDNEQFF. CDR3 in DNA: TGTGCCAGCAGCGCTATATCCGGGCCCCAAGACAATGAGCAGTTCTTC. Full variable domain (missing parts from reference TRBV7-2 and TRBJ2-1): GAGVSQSPSNKVTEKGKDVELRCDPISGHTALYWYRQSLGQGLEFLIYFQGNSAPDKSGLPSDRFSAERTGGSVSTLTIQRTQQEDSAVYLCASSAISGPQDNEQFFGPGTRLTVL.

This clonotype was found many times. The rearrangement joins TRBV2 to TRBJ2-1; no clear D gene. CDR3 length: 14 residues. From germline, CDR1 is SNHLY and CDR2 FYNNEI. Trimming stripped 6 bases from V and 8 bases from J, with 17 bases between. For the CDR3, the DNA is TGTGCCAGCAGAGACCTGCCAGTTCAGGATGAGCAGTTCTTC. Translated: CASRDLPVQDEQFF. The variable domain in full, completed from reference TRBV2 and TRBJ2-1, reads EPEVTQTPSHQVTQMGQEVILRCVPISNHLYFYWYRQILGQKVEFLVSFYNNEISEKSEIFDDQFSVERPDGSNFTLKIRSTKLEDSAMYFCASRDLPVQDEQFFGPGTRLTVL.

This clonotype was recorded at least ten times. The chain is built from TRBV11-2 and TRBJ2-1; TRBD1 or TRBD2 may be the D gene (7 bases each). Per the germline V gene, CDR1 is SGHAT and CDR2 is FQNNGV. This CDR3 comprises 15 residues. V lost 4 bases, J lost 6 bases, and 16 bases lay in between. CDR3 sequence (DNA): TGTGCCAGCAGCTCGTGGGGAGGGGGCGGCAATGAGCAGTTCTTC. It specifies CASSSWGGGGNEQFF.

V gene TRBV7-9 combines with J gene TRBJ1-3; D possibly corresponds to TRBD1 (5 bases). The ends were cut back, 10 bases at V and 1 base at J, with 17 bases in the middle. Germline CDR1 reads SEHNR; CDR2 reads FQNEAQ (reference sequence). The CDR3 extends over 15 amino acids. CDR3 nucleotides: TGTGCCAACAAACCGGGACCTACGTCTGGAAACACCATATATTTT. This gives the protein CANKPGPTSGNTIYF.

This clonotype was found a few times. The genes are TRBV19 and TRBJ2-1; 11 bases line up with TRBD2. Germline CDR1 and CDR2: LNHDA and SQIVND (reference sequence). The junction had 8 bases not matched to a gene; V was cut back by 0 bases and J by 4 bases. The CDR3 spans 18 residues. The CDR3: CASSIDSGGALGYNEQFF. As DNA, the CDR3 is TGTGCCAGTAGTATAGATAGCGGGGGGGCCTTAGGATACAATGAGCAGTTCTTC.

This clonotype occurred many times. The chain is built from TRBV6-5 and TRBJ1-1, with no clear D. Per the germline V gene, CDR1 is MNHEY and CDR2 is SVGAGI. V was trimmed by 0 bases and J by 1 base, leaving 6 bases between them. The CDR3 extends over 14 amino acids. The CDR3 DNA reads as TGTGCCAGCAGTTACTCGATTGCGAACACTGAAGCTTTCTTT. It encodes CASSYSIANTEAFF.

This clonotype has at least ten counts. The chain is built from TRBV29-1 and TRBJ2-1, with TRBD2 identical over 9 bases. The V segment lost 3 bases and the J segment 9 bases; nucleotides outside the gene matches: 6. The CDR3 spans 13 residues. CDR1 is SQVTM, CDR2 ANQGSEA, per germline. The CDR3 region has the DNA TGCAGCGTTGATGTAGCGGGAGACGGTGAGCAGTTCTTC. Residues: CSVDVAGDGEQFF.

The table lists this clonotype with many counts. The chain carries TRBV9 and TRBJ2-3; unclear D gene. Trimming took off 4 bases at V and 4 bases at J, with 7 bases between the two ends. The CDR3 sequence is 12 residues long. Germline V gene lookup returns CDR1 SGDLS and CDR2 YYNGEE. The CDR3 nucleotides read TGTGCCAGCAGCATCTACTCAGATACGCAGTATTTT. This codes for CASSIYSDTQYF.

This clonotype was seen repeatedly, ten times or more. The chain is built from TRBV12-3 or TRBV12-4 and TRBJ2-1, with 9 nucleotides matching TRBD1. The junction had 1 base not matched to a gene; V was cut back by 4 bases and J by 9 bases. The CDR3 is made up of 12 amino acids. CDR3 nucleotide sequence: TGTGCCAGCAGTTGGACAGGGGTTGAGCAGTTCTTC. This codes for CASSWTGVEQFF.

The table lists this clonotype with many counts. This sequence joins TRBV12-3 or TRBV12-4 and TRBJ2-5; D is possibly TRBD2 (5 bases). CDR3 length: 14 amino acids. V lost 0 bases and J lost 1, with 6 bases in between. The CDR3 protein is CASSLAGVQETQYF. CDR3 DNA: TGTGCCAGCAGTTTAGCGGGAGTCCAAGAGACCCAGTACTTC.